The entry below gives a single T cell receptor (beta chain) sequence along with its context. The same CDR3 is also encoded by other DNA sequences in this sample. The sample belongs to a study of CD8+ T cells in alopecia areata. In each case, RNA was isolated and then reverse transcribed into cDNA as the sequencing template. Sequencing was performed with immunoSEQ multiplex PCR; in TCRdb, only in-frame clones are kept and a portion is missing. This table has 150,000 to 200,000 clones, approximately 65% appearing once. Treatment denoted: oral pan-JAK inhibitor, 5-10 mg twice daily. This CDR3 comprises 12 residues. Looked up from germline, CDR1 is SEHNR and CDR2 is FQNEAQ (reference sequence). Trimming cost V 1 base and J 5 bases, with 4 bases left between them.

The TCR originated in a human donor with alopecia areata. The chain has TRBV7-9 and TRBJ2-3; no clear D gene. The material sequenced was CD4+ T cells sorted from blood, taken at week 4, from a patient treated with tofacitinib. CDR3 sequence: CASSLGEDTQYF. CDR3 in DNA: TGTGCCAGCAGCTTAGGCGAAGATACGCAGTATTTT.